The next 23 T cell receptor beta chains were all read from a single sample in a study of regulatory T cells in long-lasting Graves disease. Investigators prepared the TCR beta libraries by applying iRepertoire HTBI primers and Arm-PCR of CDR3 regions. TCRdb reprocessed the multiplex PCR reads with MiXCR, giving one entry per CDR3 protein. The profile covers about 310,000 distinct CDR3 sequences, with around 23% appearing a single time and 45% to 70% taken by the ten largest. Time point specified: persistent/refractory GD, antithyroid drugs over 5 years with positive TRAb. From RNA extracted from PBMCs, the TCR library was made. The specimen comprised peripheral blood mononuclear cells (PBMCs), sampled when the disease was refractory, from a patient treated with antithyroid drugs. These receptors were taken from a female donor with Graves disease.

This clonotype has ten or more counts. V gene TRBV12-3 or TRBV12-4 combines with J gene TRBJ1-5; 7 bases align to TRBD1. The CDR3 covers 16 residues. V trimming: 0 bases; J trimming: 3 bases; junction bases outside the gene matches: 5. Here the CDR3 DNA reads TGTGCCAGCAGTTTAGCGCCCGGGACAGTCAATCAGCCCCAGCATTTT. It encodes CASSLAPGTVNQPQHF.

As DNA, the CDR3 is TGTGCCAGCAGCTTATTGGGACTAGCGGTGGGTAATGAGCAGTTCTTC. The encoded protein is CASSLLGLAVGNEQFF. The chain carries TRBV11-2 and TRBJ2-1, with 11 bases that match TRBD2. Unmatched junction bases numbered 7, after V lost 2 bases and J lost 7 bases. The CDR3 consists of 16 residues. Germline values: CDR1 SGHAT, CDR2 FQNNGV.

This clonotype came up once. The chain combines TRBV7-9 with TRBJ1-1, with a possible D match to TRBD1 (5 bases). V dropped 5 bases and J dropped 6 bases, with 13 bases sitting between them. This CDR3 comprises 13 residues. Germline CDR1 SEHNR, CDR2 FQNEAQ (reference sequence). The CDR3 DNA follows: TGTGCCAGCAGCCCCGAGGGGCGGCCTGAAGCTTTCTTT. It encodes CASSPEGRPEAFF.

V gene TRBV30 combines with J gene TRBJ1-2; 10 bases align to TRBD1. J was trimmed by 2 bases and V by 8 bases; bases with no gene match: 8. Germline CDR1 reads GTSNPN; CDR2 reads SVGIG (reference sequence). The CDR3 is made up of 14 amino acids. The CDR3 region has the DNA TGTGCCAGACGGGACAGGGGTCCGAACTATGGCTACACCTTC. Translation: CARRDRGPNYGYTF.

This clonotype was observed a few times. The chain has TRBV19 and TRBJ2-5; D possibly corresponds to TRBD1 (5 bases). The length of the CDR3 is 13 residues. V gave up 7 bases and J gave up 5 bases, with 14 bases separating them. Germline V lookup: CDR1 LNHDA, CDR2 SQIVND (reference sequence). Written as DNA, the CDR3 is TGTGCCAGTAAGCCTGGGGCCGACGAGACCCAGTACTTC. As protein: CASKPGADETQYF.

This clonotype was detected a few times. This rearrangement joins TRBV12-3 or TRBV12-4 to TRBJ2-2; tentatively, D is TRBD2 (5 bases). The CDR3 is made up of 14 amino acids. Trimming removed 6 bases from V and 4 bases from J, with 12 bases in between. CDR3 region: CASRAYEGTGELFF. In DNA, the CDR3 is TGTGCCAGCAGGGCTTACGAGGGCACCGGGGAGCTGTTTTTT.

This chain links TRBV25-1 with TRBJ2-7; D might be TRBD2 (5 bases). The V gene lost 1 base and the J gene lost 6 bases, with 7 bases spanning the gap. Per germline, CDR1 MGHDK and CDR2 SYGVNS. This CDR3 has 12 amino acids. CDR3 DNA sequence: TGTGCCAGCAGTGAATTTGAGGGCGAGCAGTACTTC. Translation gives CASSEFEGEQYF.

This clonotype was seen only a few times. The rearrangement joins TRBV5-1 to TRBJ2-7; D is unclear. Trimming left V 0 bases short and J 1 base short, with 8 bases between. CDR1 is SGHRS and CDR2 is YFSETQ in the germline V gene. The CDR3 has 14 amino acids. CDR3 DNA sequence: TGCGCCAGCAGCTTGGAATTAAAATCCTACGAGCAGTACTTC. Protein sequence: CASSLELKSYEQYF.

This chain's CDR3 is CASTEGDREFPGPQHF. In DNA, the CDR3 is TGTGCCAGCACCGAAGGGGACAGGGAGTTCCCTGGGCCCCAGCATTTT. J is TRBJ1-5 and V is TRBV2, with 9 bases fitting TRBD1. The CDR3 sequence is 16 residues long. V lost 7 bases and J lost 9; bases outside the gene matches: 16. Germline-derived CDR1 and CDR2 are SNHLY and FYNNEI.

A few counts support this clonotype. V is TRBV6-1 and J is TRBJ2-3; D not certain. Looked up from germline, CDR1 is MNHNS and CDR2 is SASEGT. V lost 8 bases and J lost 2, with 8 bases in between. This CDR3 has 12 residues. DNA of the CDR3: TGTGCCAGCGCGATCCTCACAGATACGCAGTATTTT. It specifies CASAILTDTQYF.

In its sample, this clonotype was seen many times. This chain connects TRBV2 to TRBJ2-7; D not certain. Germline V gives CDR1 SNHLY, CDR2 FYNNEI. This CDR3 is built from 12 residues. V lost 3 bases to trimming and J lost 0 bases, with 3 bases between them. CDR3 in amino acids: CASSDNSYEQYF. CDR3 bases: TGTGCCAGCAGTGATAACTCCTACGAGCAGTACTTC.

The chain is built from TRBV29-1 and TRBJ2-5; the match to TRBD1 covers 9 bases. V lost 4 bases and J lost 3; bases outside the gene matches: 3. This CDR3 has 13 amino acids. Germline V CDR1 and CDR2: SQVTM, ANQGSEA. The CDR3 is CSVAGQGKETQYF. For the CDR3, the DNA is TGCAGCGTTGCGGGACAGGGTAAAGAGACCCAGTACTTC.

This clonotype was counted many times. The V and J genes are TRBV12-3 or TRBV12-4 and TRBJ1-2, with 8 nucleotides matching TRBD1. Unmatched junction bases numbered 2, after V lost 1 base and J lost 4 bases. This CDR3 region has 14 residues. In nucleotides, the CDR3 is TGTGCCAGCAGTTTAGGGGACAGGCGCTATGGCTACACCTTC. Its translation is CASSLGDRRYGYTF.

V gene TRBV20-1 combines with J gene TRBJ2-1, with TRBD2 matching 10 bases. CDR3 length: 14 residues. The junction had 8 bases not matched to a gene; V was cut back by 6 bases and J by 6 bases. Per germline, CDR1 DFQATT and CDR2 SNEGSKA (reference sequence). CDR3 DNA: TGCAGTGCGACGACTAGCGGGTTCCGCAATGAGCAGTTCTTC. This translates into CSATTSGFRNEQFF.

This chain uses TRBV19 with TRBJ1-5; 10 nucleotides match TRBD1. The CDR3 runs to 13 residues. Germline values: CDR1 LNHDA, CDR2 SQIVND (reference sequence). The trim removed 7 bases at V and 5 bases at J, leaving 2 bases unmatched. The CDR3 region is CASKGQGYQPQHF. In DNA form, the CDR3 reads TGTGCCAGTAAGGGACAGGGGTATCAGCCCCAGCATTTT. The whole variable domain, filled in from reference TRBV19 and TRBJ1-5, reads DGGITQSPKYLFRKEGQNVTLSCEQNLNHDAMYWYRQDPGQGLRLIYYSQIVNDFQKGDIAEGYSVSREKKESFPLTVTSAQKNPTAFYLCASKGQGYQPQHFGDGTRLSIL.

At least ten counts were recorded for this clonotype. The chain uses TRBV19 and TRBJ1-5; a weak D match, TRBD1 (6 bases). Trimming cost V 7 bases and J 3 bases, with 16 bases left between them. CDR3 length: 15 amino acids. Germline V gene sequence: CDR1 LNHDA, CDR2 SQIVND (reference sequence). The CDR3 DNA reads as TGTGCCAGTACCCGCAGGGGCGAGGACAATCAGCCCCAGCATTTT. This gives the protein CASTRRGEDNQPQHF.

The V call is TRBV20-1, the J call TRBJ1-6; 7 nucleotides match TRBD1. Trimming took 3 bases from V and 7 from J; bases not matched to a gene: 3. CDR1 is DFQATT and CDR2 is SNEGSKA in the germline V gene (reference sequence). The CDR3 has 13 amino acids. The CDR3 is CSASIQGNSPLHF. In nucleotides, the CDR3 is TGCAGTGCTAGTATACAGGGGAATTCACCCCTCCACTTT.

This clonotype was counted between two and nine times. The chain is built from TRBV4-2 and TRBJ1-2; D is uncertain. This CDR3 region has 11 residues. V lost 3 bases, J lost 6 bases, and 5 bases lay in between. Germline lookup yields CDR1 LGHNA and CDR2 YNFKEQ. CDR3 in DNA: TGTGCCAGCAGCCAGGATAATGGCTACACCTTC. Encoded protein: CASSQDNGYTF.

This clonotype was picked up many times. V is TRBV5-1 and J is TRBJ1-2, with D unclear. Trimming took 0 bases from V and 2 from J, leaving 8 bases between them. The CDR3 covers 14 residues. CDR1 SGHRS and CDR2 YFSETQ come from the germline V gene. This CDR3 reads CASSLVLGNYGYTF. The CDR3 DNA sequence: TGCGCCAGCAGCTTGGTTCTCGGGAACTATGGCTACACCTTC. The full variable domain, rest sourced from reference TRBV5-1 and TRBJ1-2, is KAGVTQTPRYLIKTRGQQVTLSCSPISGHRSVSWYQQTPGQGLQFLFEYFSETQRNKGNFPGRFSGRQFSNSRSEMNVSTLELGDSALYLCASSLVLGNYGYTFGSGTRLTVV.

There are many counts of this clonotype. The chain's CDR3 is CASSYAKGDEKLFF. The CDR3 DNA reads as TGTGCCAGCAGTTACGCAAAGGGGGATGAAAAACTGTTTTTT. The genes are TRBV6-5 and TRBJ1-4; possibly TRBD1 for D (6 bases). CDR3 length equals 14 residues. V was clipped by 2 bases and J by 6 bases, with 10 bases between them. The germline V gene has CDR1 MNHEY and CDR2 SVGAGI.

This clonotype was found a few times. The J gene is TRBJ2-7, the V gene TRBV6-1; possible D gene TRBD2, 5 bases. The ends were cut back, 6 bases at V and 0 bases at J, with 18 bases in the middle. The CDR3 has 16 residues. Germline-derived CDR1 and CDR2 are MNHNS and SASEGT. The CDR3 sequence: CASSLHLRGSSYEQYF. The CDR3 nucleotides read TGTGCCAGCAGCCTCCATCTTCGGGGTAGCTCCTACGAGCAGTACTTC.

The chain has TRBV15 and TRBJ2-5; tentatively, D is TRBD1 (5 bases). The CDR3 contains 13 residues. The V gene lost 8 bases and the J gene lost 4 bases, with 14 bases spanning the gap. Germline values: CDR1 LNHNV, CDR2 YYDKDF (reference sequence). The CDR3 DNA reads TGTGCCACCTCCAAGGGGCTTGGAGAGACCCAGTACTTC. Translation: CATSKGLGETQYF.

This clonotype was seen many times. The CDR3 DNA reads TGCAGCGCCACAAACTGGAACACTGAAGCTTTCTTT. It is translated as CSATNWNTEAFF. The rearrangement joins TRBV29-1 to TRBJ1-1; no clear D. This CDR3 is 12 amino acids long. CDR1 is SQVTM and CDR2 is ANQGSEA in the germline V gene. The V end lost 7 bases, the J end lost 1 base, and 10 bases lay between the germline ends.